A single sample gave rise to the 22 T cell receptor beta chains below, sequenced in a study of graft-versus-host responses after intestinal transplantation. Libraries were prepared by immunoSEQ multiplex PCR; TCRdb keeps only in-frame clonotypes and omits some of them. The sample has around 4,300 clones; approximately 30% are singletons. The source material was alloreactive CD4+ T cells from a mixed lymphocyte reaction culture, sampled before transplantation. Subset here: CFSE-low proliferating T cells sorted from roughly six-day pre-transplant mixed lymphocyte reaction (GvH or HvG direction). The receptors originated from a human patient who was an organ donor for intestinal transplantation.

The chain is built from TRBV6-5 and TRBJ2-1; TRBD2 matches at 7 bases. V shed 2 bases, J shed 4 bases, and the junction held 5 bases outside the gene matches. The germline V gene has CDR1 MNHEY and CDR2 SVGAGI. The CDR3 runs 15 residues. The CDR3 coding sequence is TGTGCCAGCAGTTACCAGCGGGGAAGGTACAATGAGCAGTTCTTC. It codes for CASSYQRGRYNEQFF.

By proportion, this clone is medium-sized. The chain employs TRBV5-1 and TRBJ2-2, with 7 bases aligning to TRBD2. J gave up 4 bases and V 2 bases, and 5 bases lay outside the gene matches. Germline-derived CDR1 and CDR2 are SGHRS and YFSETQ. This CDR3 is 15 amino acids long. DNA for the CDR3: TGCGCCAGCAGCTTCAGCGGGGCTGGCACCGGGGAGCTGTTTTTT. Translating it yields CASSFSGAGTGELFF.

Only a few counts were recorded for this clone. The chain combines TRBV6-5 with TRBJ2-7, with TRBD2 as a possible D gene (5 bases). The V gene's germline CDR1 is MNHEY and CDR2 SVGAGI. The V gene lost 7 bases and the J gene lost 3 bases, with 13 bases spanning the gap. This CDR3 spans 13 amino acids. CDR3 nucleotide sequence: TGTGCCAGCAACCGACTACTCATCTACGAGCAGTACTTC. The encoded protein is CASNRLLIYEQYF.

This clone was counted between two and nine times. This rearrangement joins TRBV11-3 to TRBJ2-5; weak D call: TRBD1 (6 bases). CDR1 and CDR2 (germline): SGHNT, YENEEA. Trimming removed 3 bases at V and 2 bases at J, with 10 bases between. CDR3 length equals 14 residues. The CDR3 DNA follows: TGTGCCAGCAGCTTTAATACAGGGCAAGAGACCCAGTACTTC. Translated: CASSFNTGQETQYF.

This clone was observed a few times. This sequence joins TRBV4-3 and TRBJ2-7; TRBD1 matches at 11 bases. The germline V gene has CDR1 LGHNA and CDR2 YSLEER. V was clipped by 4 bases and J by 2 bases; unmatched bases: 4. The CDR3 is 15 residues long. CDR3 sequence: CASSRPGQGAYEQYF. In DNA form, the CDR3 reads TGCGCCAGCAGCCGACCGGGACAGGGGGCCTACGAGCAGTACTTC.

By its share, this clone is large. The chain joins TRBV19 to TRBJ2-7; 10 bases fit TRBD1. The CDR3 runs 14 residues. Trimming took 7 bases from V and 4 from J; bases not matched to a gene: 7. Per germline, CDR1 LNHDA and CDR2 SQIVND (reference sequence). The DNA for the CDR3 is TGTGCCAGTACCCCGGGACAGGGGAAATACGAGCAGTACTTC. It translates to CASTPGQGKYEQYF.

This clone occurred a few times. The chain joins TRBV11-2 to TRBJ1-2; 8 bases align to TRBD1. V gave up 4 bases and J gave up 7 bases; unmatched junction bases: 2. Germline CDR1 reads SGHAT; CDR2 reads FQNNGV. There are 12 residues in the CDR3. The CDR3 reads CASSSDRVGYTF. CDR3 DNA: TGTGCCAGCAGCTCGGACAGGGTTGGCTACACCTTC.

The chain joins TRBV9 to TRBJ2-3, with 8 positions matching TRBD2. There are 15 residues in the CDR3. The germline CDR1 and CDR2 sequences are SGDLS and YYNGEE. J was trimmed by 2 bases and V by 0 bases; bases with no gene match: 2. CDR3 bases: TGTGCCAGCAGCGTAGCCGGGGGGGCCACAGATACGCAGTATTTT. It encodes CASSVAGGATDTQYF.

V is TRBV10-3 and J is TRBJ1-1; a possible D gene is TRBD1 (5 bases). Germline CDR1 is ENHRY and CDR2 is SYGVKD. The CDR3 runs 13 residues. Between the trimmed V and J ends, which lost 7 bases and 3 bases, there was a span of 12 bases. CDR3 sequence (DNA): TGTGCCATCACCAGACAGCACGACACTGAAGCTTTCTTT. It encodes CAITRQHDTEAFF.

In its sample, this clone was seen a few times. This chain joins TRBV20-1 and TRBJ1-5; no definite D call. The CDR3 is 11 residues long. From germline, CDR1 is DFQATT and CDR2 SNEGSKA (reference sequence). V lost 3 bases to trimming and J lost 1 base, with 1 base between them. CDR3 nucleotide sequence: TGCAGTGCTAGCAGCAATCAGCCCCAGCATTTT. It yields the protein CSASSNQPQHF.

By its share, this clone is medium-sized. The CDR3 DNA is TGTGCCAGCAGCTTAGTATTGGCAGGGGCCTCCTACGAGCAGTACTTC. Translated: CASSLVLAGASYEQYF. The chain uses TRBV7-2 and TRBJ2-7; weak D call: TRBD1 (6 bases). CDR1 SGHTA and CDR2 FQGNSA come from the germline V gene. The CDR3 totals 16 residues. The V and J ends lost 1 base and 0 bases respectively, with 13 bases between them.

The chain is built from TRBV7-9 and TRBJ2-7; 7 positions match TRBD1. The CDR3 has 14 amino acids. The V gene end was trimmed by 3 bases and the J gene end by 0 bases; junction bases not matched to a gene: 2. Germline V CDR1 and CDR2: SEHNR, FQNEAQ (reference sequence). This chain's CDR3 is CASSLAGGSYEQYF. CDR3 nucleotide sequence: TGTGCCAGCAGCTTGGCAGGGGGCTCCTACGAGCAGTACTTC.

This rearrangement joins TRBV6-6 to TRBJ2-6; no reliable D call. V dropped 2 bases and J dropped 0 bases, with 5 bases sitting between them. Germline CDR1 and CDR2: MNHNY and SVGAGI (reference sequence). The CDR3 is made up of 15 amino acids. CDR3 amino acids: CASSYKLSGANVLTF. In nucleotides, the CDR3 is TGTGCCAGCAGTTACAAGCTCTCTGGGGCCAACGTCCTGACTTTC.

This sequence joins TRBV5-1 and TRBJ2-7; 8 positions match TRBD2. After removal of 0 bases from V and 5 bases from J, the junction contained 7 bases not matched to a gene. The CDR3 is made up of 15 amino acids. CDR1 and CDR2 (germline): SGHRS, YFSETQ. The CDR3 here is CASSLVSGLANEQYF. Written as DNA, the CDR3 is TGCGCCAGCAGCTTGGTTTCCGGACTAGCCAACGAGCAGTACTTC.

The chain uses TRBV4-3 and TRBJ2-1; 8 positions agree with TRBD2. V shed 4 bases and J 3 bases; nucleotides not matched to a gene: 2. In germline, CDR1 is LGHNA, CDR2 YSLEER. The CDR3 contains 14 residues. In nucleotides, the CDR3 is TGCGCCAGCAGCCTTCGGGGGGGCTACAATGAGCAGTTCTTC. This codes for CASSLRGGYNEQFF.

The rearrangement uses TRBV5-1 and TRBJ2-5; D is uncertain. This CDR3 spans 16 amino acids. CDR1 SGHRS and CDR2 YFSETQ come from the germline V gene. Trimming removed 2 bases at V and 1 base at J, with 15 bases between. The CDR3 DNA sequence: TGCGCCAGCAGCTTTGGGGTCCTAAGGCTCCAAGAGACCCAGTACTTC. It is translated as CASSFGVLRLQETQYF.

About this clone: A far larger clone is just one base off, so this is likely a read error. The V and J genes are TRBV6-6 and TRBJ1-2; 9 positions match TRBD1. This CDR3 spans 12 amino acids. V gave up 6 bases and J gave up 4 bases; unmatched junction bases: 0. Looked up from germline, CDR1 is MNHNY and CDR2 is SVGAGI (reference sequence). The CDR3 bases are TGTGCCAGCAGGACAGGGGGCTATGGCTACACCTTC. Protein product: CASRTGGYGYTF.

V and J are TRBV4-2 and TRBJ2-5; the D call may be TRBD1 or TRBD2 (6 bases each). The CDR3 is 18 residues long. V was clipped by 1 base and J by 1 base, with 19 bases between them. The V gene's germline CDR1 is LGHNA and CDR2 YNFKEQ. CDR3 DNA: TGTGCCAGCAGCCAAGTCCCGTTGAGGAGGGGGAGCCAAGAGACCCAGTACTTC. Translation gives CASSQVPLRRGSQETQYF.

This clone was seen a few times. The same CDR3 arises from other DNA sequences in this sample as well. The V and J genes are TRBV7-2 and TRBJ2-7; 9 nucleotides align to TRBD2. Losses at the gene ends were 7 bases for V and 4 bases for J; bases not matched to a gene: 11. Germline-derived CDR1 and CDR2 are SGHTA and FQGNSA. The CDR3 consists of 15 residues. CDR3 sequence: CASTVAGGSAYEQYF. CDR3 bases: TGTGCCAGCACCGTCGCGGGGGGGTCGGCATACGAGCAGTACTTC.

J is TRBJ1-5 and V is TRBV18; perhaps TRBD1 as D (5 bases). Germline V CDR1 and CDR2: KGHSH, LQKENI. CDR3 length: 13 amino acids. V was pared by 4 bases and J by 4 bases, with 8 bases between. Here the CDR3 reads CASSQGANQPQHF. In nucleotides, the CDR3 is TGTGCCAGCTCACAAGGGGCGAATCAGCCCCAGCATTTT. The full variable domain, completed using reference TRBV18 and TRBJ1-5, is NAGVMQNPRHLVRRRGQEARLRCSPMKGHSHVYWYRQLPEEGLKFMVYLQKENIIDESGMPKERFSAEFPKEGPSILRIQQVVRGDSAAYFCASSQGANQPQHFGDGTRLSIL.

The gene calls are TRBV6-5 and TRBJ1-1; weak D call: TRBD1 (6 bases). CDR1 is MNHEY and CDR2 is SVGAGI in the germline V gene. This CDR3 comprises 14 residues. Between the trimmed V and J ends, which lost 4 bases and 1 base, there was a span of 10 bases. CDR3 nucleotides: TGTGCCAGCAGTTCACAGGGAGGGAACACTGAAGCTTTCTTT. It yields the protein CASSSQGGNTEAFF.

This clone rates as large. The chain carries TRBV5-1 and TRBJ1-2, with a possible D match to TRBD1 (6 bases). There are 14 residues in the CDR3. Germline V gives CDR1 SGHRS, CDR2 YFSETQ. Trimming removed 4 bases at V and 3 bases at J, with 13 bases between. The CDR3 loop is CASSAVGGYYGYTF. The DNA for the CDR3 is TGCGCCAGCAGCGCGGTGGGGGGCTACTATGGCTACACCTTC.